Listed below are T cell receptor beta chains from one sample, sequenced in a study of monozygotic twins with inflammatory bowel disease. TCRdb derives one entry per CDR3 protein from the 5' RACE reads, leaving out DNA. The table for this sample gives fewer than 350,000 distinct CDR3 sequences. Specimen: blood. These receptors all come from a human donor with ulcerative colitis or Crohn's disease, or a healthy co-twin of an affected twin (not recorded which). CDR3s include the opening cysteine and the closing phenylalanine or tryptophan.

J: TRBJ2-5; V: TRBV6-5; CDR3: CASSYSGTSALETQYF
J: TRBJ2-5; V: TRBV5-5; CDR3: CASSLGFSETQYF
J: TRBJ1-5; V: TRBV6-1; CDR3: CASRLQGMVAQPQHF
J: TRBJ1-2; V: TRBV24-1; CDR3: CATGAKDRNYGYTF
J: TRBJ1-5; V: TRBV29-1; CDR3: CSVEPHPRFFDRGGNQPQHF
J: TRBJ2-7; V: TRBV19; CDR3: CASSIVQGQRYEQYF
J: TRBJ2-7; V: TRBV28; CDR3: CASSLGRGGSYEQYF
J: TRBJ2-4; V: TRBV12-3/TRBV12-4; CDR3: CASTLGGTKNIQYF
J: TRBJ2-7; V: TRBV5-1; CDR3: CASSLEGTSGTEQYF
J: TRBJ2-2; V: TRBV20-1; CDR3: CSASQDPNTGELFF
J: TRBJ2-1; V: TRBV9; CDR3: CASSVEVGGIEQFF
J: TRBJ2-2; V: TRBV10-3; CDR3: CAISGTSATTNTGELFF
J: TRBJ1-5; V: TRBV19; CDR3: CASSPRTDQPQHF
J: TRBJ1-6; V: TRBV7-9; CDR3: CASSIRALSNSPLHF
J: TRBJ2-1; V: TRBV24-1; CDR3: CATSDFSSIGGLGNEQFF
J: TRBJ1-5; V: TRBV6-1; CDR3: CASSEGQPQHF
J: TRBJ1-1; V: TRBV4-1; CDR3: CASSQDMGGLNTEAFF
J: TRBJ2-3; V: TRBV19; CDR3: CASSTGQHTQYF
J: TRBJ2-1; V: TRBV6-5; CDR3: CASSSPGGGAGNEQFF
J: TRBJ1-5; V: TRBV2; CDR3: CASTRGVQTEGPQHF
J: TRBJ1-4; V: TRBV4-1; CDR3: CASQEVFAKLFF
J: TRBJ2-1; V: TRBV5-1; CDR3: CASSFPSGSSYNEQFF
J: TRBJ2-2; V: TRBV10-3; CDR3: CVSGQGTGELCF
J: TRBJ1-5; V: TRBV28; CDR3: CASSLGWGTGYSSDPQHF
J: TRBJ2-7; V: TRBV29-1; CDR3: CSADGPRDEQYF
J: TRBJ2-1; V: TRBV6-2/TRBV6-3; CDR3: CASSYRDREDEQFF
J: TRBJ1-1; V: TRBV5-1; CDR3: CASSSGQTNTEAFF
J: TRBJ2-1; V: TRBV5-6; CDR3: CASSSIGGSYNEQFF
J: TRBJ2-3; V: TRBV12-3/TRBV12-4; CDR3: CASSLGSGTKTDTQYF
J: TRBJ1-4; V: TRBV7-9; CDR3: CASRQGIRATNEKLFF
J: TRBJ2-1; V: TRBV3-1; CDR3: CASSQDLGRGEQFF
J: TRBJ2-5; V: TRBV4-1; CDR3: CASSQVSGGAWETQYF
J: TRBJ1-1; V: TRBV20-1; CDR3: CSASRVRMNTEAFF
J: TRBJ2-1; V: TRBV7-3; CDR3: CASSLGQSGRAPLFF
J: TRBJ2-1; V: TRBV24-1; CDR3: CATRSYSGRRLEQFF
J: TRBJ2-1; V: TRBV12-3/TRBV12-4; CDR3: CASYRSLGGALNEQFF
J: TRBJ1-1; V: TRBV6-6; CDR3: CASRPDRVAEAFF
J: TRBJ1-5; V: TRBV5-1; CDR3: CASSETGGQPQHF
J: TRBJ2-3; V: TRBV4-2; CDR3: CASSQELPGMRFDTQYF
J: TRBJ2-2; V: TRBV7-8; CDR3: CASRETGAGELFF
J: TRBJ1-1; V: TRBV4-2; CDR3: CASSLSRHVFKAFF
J: TRBJ2-3; V: TRBV20-1; CDR3: CSAPRDGTTDTQYF
J: TRBJ2-6; V: TRBV30; CDR3: CAWSVGGFGANVLTF
J: TRBJ2-7; V: TRBV5-6; CDR3: CASSLLSYEQYF
J: TRBJ2-1; V: TRBV20-1; CDR3: CSAPARQISYNEQFF